Below, 30 T cell receptor beta chains from the same sample are listed, as sequenced in a study of blood T cells in healthy people across ages. It was with a sample-barcoded 5' primer and a J-beta primer mix that a second PCR of roughly 7 to 12 cycles was run. From the 5' RACE reads, TCRdb called clonotypes with MiXCR, one entry per CDR3 protein. The sample yields about 1,500,000 distinct CDR3 sequences, around two fifths seen once. Sequenced: blood. All receptors come from a woman between 18 and 29 years old in good health.

V and J are TRBV29-1 and TRBJ1-2; D ambiguous. The V gene lost 7 bases and the J gene lost 5 bases, with 14 bases spanning the gap. The germline V gene has CDR1 SQVTM and CDR2 ANQGSEA. The CDR3 covers 12 residues. DNA of the CDR3: TGCAGCGCCCAGTCCCTGATTTATGGCTACACCTTC. Its translation: CSAQSLIYGYTF.

On this clonotype: The junction differs from germline at one of its ends, possibly a read error. V usage is TRBV5-5 and J usage is TRBJ2-3; D is tentatively TRBD1 or TRBD2 (5 bases each). Germline V gene lookup returns CDR1 SGHKS and CDR2 YYEKEE (reference sequence). This CDR3 comprises 14 residues. CDR3 region: CASSTGTRTDTLYF. The CDR3 DNA is TGTGCCAGCAGCACCGGGACGCGCACAGATACGCTGTATTTT.

The chain joins TRBV5-1 to TRBJ2-7, with 9 bases identical to TRBD2. V trimming: 4 bases; J trimming: 7 bases; junction bases outside the gene matches: 15. This CDR3 is built from 16 residues. Germline lookup yields CDR1 SGHRS and CDR2 YFSETQ. The CDR3: CASSKVAGDTYNEQYF. The CDR3 DNA reads TGCGCCAGCAGCAAGGTAGCGGGAGACACCTACAATGAGCAGTACTTC.

The chain carries TRBV5-1 and TRBJ2-5; D is possibly TRBD1 (6 bases). This CDR3 region has 16 residues. Looked up from germline, CDR1 is SGHRS and CDR2 is YFSETQ. The ends were cut back, 6 bases at V and 0 bases at J, with 18 bases in the middle. CDR3 bases: TGCGCCAGCAATCAAGACAGGTTGGGGTACCAAGAGACCCAGTACTTC. Translating it yields CASNQDRLGYQETQYF.

The V and J genes are TRBV7-9 and TRBJ2-5, with D perhaps TRBD2 (6 bases). The germline V gene has CDR1 SEHNR and CDR2 FQNEAQ (reference sequence). Trimming cost V 5 bases and J 5 bases, with 18 bases left between them. The CDR3 length is 15 residues. The CDR3 DNA follows: TGTGCCAGCAGCAACATGGGGACTCGGGGTGAGACCCAGTACTTC. It specifies CASSNMGTRGETQYF.

The chain has TRBV3-1 and TRBJ2-5; the match to TRBD1 covers 12 bases. Germline CDR1 reads LGHDT; CDR2 reads YNNKEL (reference sequence). The V gene end was trimmed by 2 bases and the J gene end by 12 bases; junction bases not matched to a gene: 10. The CDR3 is 15 residues long. CDR3 residues: CASSQRGQGAFSEYF. DNA of the CDR3: TGTGCCAGCAGCCAACGGGGACAGGGGGCCTTCTCCGAGTACTTC.

This chain links TRBV15 with TRBJ2-7, with D possibly matching TRBD2 (7 bases). V was cut by 8 bases and J by 3 bases, with 20 bases left in between. Looked up from germline, CDR1 is LNHNV and CDR2 is YYDKDF (reference sequence). The CDR3 covers 15 residues. The CDR3 region is CATREEQGVLYEQYF. The CDR3 bases are TGTGCCACCCGGGAGGAACAGGGTGTCCTCTACGAGCAGTACTTC.

This clonotype was counted a few times. The chain carries TRBV9 and TRBJ1-1, with D possibly TRBD1 on 6 matching bases. Germline V gives CDR1 SGDLS, CDR2 YYNGEE. V was shortened by 5 bases and J by 1 base, with 12 bases between the two germline ends. There are 14 residues in the CDR3. The CDR3 sequence: CASSPQGWNTEAFF. In DNA, the CDR3 is TGTGCCAGCAGTCCACAGGGATGGAACACTGAAGCTTTCTTT.

V usage is TRBV18 and J usage is TRBJ2-6; 7 nucleotides align to TRBD2. The CDR3 runs 20 residues. Germline CDR1 and CDR2: KGHSH and LQKENI. With V trimmed by 0 bases and J by 0 bases, 11 bases remained unmatched. As DNA, the CDR3 is TGTGCCAGCTCACCACCGCTTCTAGCGGTATTTCCCTCTGGGGCCAACGTCCTGACTTTC. Amino acid sequence: CASSPPLLAVFPSGANVLTF.

This clonotype came up a few times. V usage is TRBV28 and J usage is TRBJ1-6; 9 bases fit TRBD1. This CDR3 comprises 17 residues. Germline lookup yields CDR1 MDHEN and CDR2 SYDVKM. V was pared by 7 bases and J by 9 bases, with 16 bases of the junction left unmatched. The CDR3 sequence: CASTPPGQGSFGSPLHF. As DNA, the CDR3 is TGTGCCAGCACCCCACCTGGACAGGGGAGTTTTGGTTCACCCCTCCACTTT.

This clonotype has just a few counts. V usage is TRBV6-2 or TRBV6-3 and J usage is TRBJ2-5, with D tentatively TRBD2 (6 bases). Gene TRBJ2-7 matches the end of the DNA better, so the J call may be wrong. The CDR3 is 13 amino acids. Germline V gene data show CDR1 as MNHEY and CDR2 as SVGEGT. CDR3 loop: CASSTLTRSEQYF. The CDR3 DNA is TGTGCCAGCAGTACCCTGACTAGATCCGAGCAGTACTTC.

The rearrangement joins TRBV20-1 to TRBJ2-1, with 8 bases lining up with TRBD1. V shed 8 bases, J shed 6 bases, and the junction held 15 bases outside the gene matches. Germline V gene sequence: CDR1 DFQATT, CDR2 SNEGSKA (reference sequence). The CDR3 spans 15 residues. As DNA, the CDR3 is TGCAGTTACACCCCAGGGGGCTCTAGGGCCAATGAGCAGTTCTTC. Its protein is CSYTPGGSRANEQFF.

The V and J genes are TRBV12-5 and TRBJ1-6; 8 nucleotides line up with TRBD1. After removal of 6 bases from V and 9 bases from J, the junction contained 13 bases not matched to a gene. This CDR3 has 16 residues. Germline values: CDR1 LGHNT, CDR2 FRNRAP. The CDR3 DNA is TGTGCTAGTGGCCCCCCAGGACAGGGTCGAATTTCACCCCTCCACTTT. This translates into CASGPPGQGRISPLHF.

A few counts support this clonotype. The chain employs TRBV2 and TRBJ2-1, with D possibly TRBD2 on 6 matching bases. In germline, CDR1 is SNHLY, CDR2 FYNNEI. This CDR3 has 17 residues. Trimming removed 1 base from V and 1 base from J, with 14 bases in between. Written as DNA, the CDR3 is TGTGCCAGCAGTGAAGGGGGGGTGGGCCCATCCTACAATGAGCAGTTCTTC. Amino acids: CASSEGGVGPSYNEQFF. The complete variable domain, with remaining parts taken from reference TRBV2 and TRBJ2-1, reads EPEVTQTPSHQVTQMGQEVILRCVPISNHLYFYWYRQILGQKVEFLVSFYNNEISEKSEIFDDQFSVERPDGSNFTLKIRSTKLEDSAMYFCASSEGGVGPSYNEQFFGPGTRLTVL.

The V call is TRBV2, the J call TRBJ1-2; 7 nucleotides agree with TRBD1. The CDR3 sequence is 12 residues long. J lost 5 bases, V lost 9 bases, and 6 bases had no gene match. Per germline, CDR1 SNHLY and CDR2 FYNNEI. The CDR3 nucleotides are TGTGCCAGGGAAGGGACAGCTTATGGCTACACCTTC. Its protein product is CAREGTAYGYTF.

The chain recombines TRBV20-1 with TRBJ2-5, with TRBD2 identical over 11 bases. Germline V CDR1 and CDR2: DFQATT, SNEGSKA (reference sequence). The trim removed 1 base at V and 2 bases at J, leaving 15 bases unmatched. CDR3 length equals 19 residues. The DNA for the CDR3 is TGCAGTGCTAGAGGAGTAGGTTGGGGACTAGCGGAGCTTCAAGAGACCCAGTACTTC. Residues: CSARGVGWGLAELQETQYF.

V and J are TRBV4-1 and TRBJ2-1, with TRBD1 matching 8 bases. Germline V lookup: CDR1 MGHRA, CDR2 YSYEKL. J gave up 7 bases and V 3 bases, and 11 bases lay outside the gene matches. The CDR3 consists of 16 residues. The CDR3 coding sequence is TGCGCCAGCAGCCAGCCCGGGACGAGGACAGGGAATGAGCAGTTCTTC. This encodes CASSQPGTRTGNEQFF.

The chain recombines TRBV6-5 with TRBJ2-7, with D maybe TRBD1 (6 bases). The CDR3 is 13 amino acids. V lost 2 bases and J lost 6, with 11 bases in between. The germline V gene encodes CDR1 MNHEY and CDR2 SVGAGI. The chain's CDR3 is CASSYLTGSEQYF. The DNA for the CDR3 is TGTGCCAGCAGTTACCTGACAGGCTCCGAGCAGTACTTC.

The chain uses TRBV20-1 and TRBJ1-1, with D maybe TRBD1 (5 bases). The V gene lost 1 base and the J gene lost 9 bases, with 12 bases spanning the gap. The CDR3 loop spans 12 amino acids. Germline values: CDR1 DFQATT, CDR2 SNEGSKA (reference sequence). For the CDR3, the DNA is TGCAGTGCTAGAGCCCGACAGCTTAAAGCTTTCTTT. It encodes CSARARQLKAFF.

This clonotype was observed a handful of times. The chain uses TRBV20-1 and TRBJ1-2; no firm D call. The CDR3 extends over 14 amino acids. Germline lookup yields CDR1 DFQATT and CDR2 SNEGSKA (reference sequence). V shed 0 bases and J shed 2 bases, with 10 bases lying between them. The CDR3 DNA sequence: TGCAGTGCTAGAGATTTCGCACGGAACTATGGCTACACCTTC. The encoded protein is CSARDFARNYGYTF.

The V call is TRBV20-1, the J call TRBJ2-4; 7 bases are shared with TRBD1. TRBJ2-7 explains the end of the DNA better; the J call may be wrong. The CDR3 extends over 13 amino acids. Germline V gene data show CDR1 as DFQATT and CDR2 as SNEGSKA (reference sequence). This CDR3 is CSARDSGPYEQYF. The CDR3, as DNA: TGCAGTGCTCGGGACAGCGGCCCCTACGAGCAGTACTTC.

The chain recombines TRBV6-2 or TRBV6-3 with TRBJ2-7; 9 bases fit TRBD1. Germline CDR1 and CDR2: MNHEY and SVGEGT. After removal of 7 bases from V and 3 bases from J, the junction contained 7 bases not matched to a gene. The CDR3 length is 14 residues. Here the CDR3 reads CASNAQGANYEQYF. CDR3 DNA sequence: TGTGCCAGCAATGCACAGGGGGCAAACTACGAGCAGTACTTC.

This chain links TRBV11-2 with TRBJ2-5; D is possibly TRBD2 (6 bases). Germline V lookup: CDR1 SGHAT, CDR2 FQNNGV. The CDR3 has 15 residues. With 2 bases removed from V and 3 bases from J, the gap between germline ends came to 13 bases. In nucleotides, the CDR3 is TGTGCCAGCAGCTTAACTAGCACAAAGGAAGAGACCCAGTACTTC. It encodes CASSLTSTKEETQYF.

This clonotype was seen a handful of times. This chain connects TRBV9 to TRBJ2-4; possibly TRBD1 for D (6 bases). The CDR3 is 15 amino acids. Germline V CDR1 and CDR2: SGDLS, YYNGEE. V lost 2 bases and J lost 3, with 12 bases in between. CDR3 protein: CASSVAGDHKNIQYF. The DNA of the CDR3 is TGTGCCAGCAGCGTGGCAGGGGATCACAAAAACATTCAGTACTTC.

The CDR3 region has the DNA TGTGCCAGCAGCAAGGGGCGGCCAGCGGGAGGAACCAATGAGCAGTACTTC. It yields the protein CASSKGRPAGGTNEQYF. The rearrangement uses TRBV7-2 and TRBJ2-5, with TRBD2 matching over 9 bases. V lost 5 bases to trimming and J lost 11 bases; unmatched junction nucleotides: 21. CDR1 is SGHTA and CDR2 is FQGNSA in the germline V gene. This CDR3 has 17 amino acids.

The rearrangement joins TRBV4-1 to TRBJ1-2; unclear D gene. Trimming left V 1 base short and J 6 bases short, with 9 bases between. Germline CDR1 MGHRA, CDR2 YSYEKL. The length of the CDR3 is 13 residues. The CDR3 coding sequence is TGCGCCAGCAGCCAAGTCGTGCTAGATGGCTACACCTTC. The encoded protein is CASSQVVLDGYTF.

The rearrangement links TRBV6-5 to TRBJ2-5; a weak D match, TRBD1 (6 bases). This CDR3 comprises 13 residues. Trimming cost V 7 bases and J 4 bases, with 13 bases left between them. CDR1 is MNHEY, CDR2 SVGAGI, per germline. The CDR3 DNA sequence: TGTGCCAGCACCAACAGGGCGGCAGAGACCCAGTACTTC. Residues: CASTNRAAETQYF.

As for this clonotype: A read error may produce the germline difference seen at one junction end. V and J are TRBV20-1 and TRBJ2-1; D call uncertain. Germline V lookup: CDR1 DFQATT, CDR2 SNEGSKA (reference sequence). This CDR3 has 13 amino acids. DNA for the CDR3: TGCAGTGCTAGGGACGCCAACTACAGTGAGCAGTTCTTC. Protein product: CSARDANYSEQFF.

The sample holds a few counts of this clonotype. The J gene is TRBJ2-7, the V gene TRBV6-1; 8 bases are shared with TRBD2. Germline V gives CDR1 MNHNS, CDR2 SASEGT. V trimming: 0 bases; J trimming: 0 bases; junction bases outside the gene matches: 10. The CDR3 sequence is 18 residues long. The CDR3 DNA reads as TGTGCCAGCAGTGAAGCCCTCGGGAGGGAGGGTACCTCCTACGAGCAGTACTTC. Its translation: CASSEALGREGTSYEQYF.

This clonotype was seen only a few times. V is TRBV9 and J is TRBJ2-1; the D call may be TRBD1 or TRBD2 (6 bases each). CDR1 is SGDLS and CDR2 is YYNGEE in the germline V gene. Trimming shortened V by 0 bases and J by 5 bases, and 15 bases separated the two germline ends. The CDR3 consists of 16 residues. The DNA for the CDR3 is TGTGCCAGCAGCGTAGTTGCGGGGACAACGAACAATGAGCAGTTCTTC. Its protein product is CASSVVAGTTNNEQFF.